The entry below gives a single TCR beta chain sequence along with its context. This specimen comes from a study of blood T cell repertoires in COVID-19. Study as a whole: The United States, Italy and Spain provided the acute and convalescent COVID-19 samples.

This CDR3 region has 15 residues. V trimming: 5 bases; J trimming: 0 bases; junction bases outside the gene matches: 5. Germline V gene data show CDR1 as KGHSH and CDR2 as LQKENI. Here immunoSEQ multiplex PCR was the method, and the copy in TCRdb shows in-frame clones only, minus some. Among about 250,000 clones, roughly 85% were seen once, and the ten largest hold 3%. This clonotype was sampled from a man aged 18 to 29 with active or convalescent COVID-19. Input material: peripheral blood. The rearrangement links TRBV18 to TRBJ2-7; 9 nucleotides align to TRBD1. The CDR3 sequence: CASSSRQGGSYEQYF. The CDR3 region has the DNA TGTGCCAGCTCATCAAGACAGGGGGGCTCCTACGAGCAGTACTTC.